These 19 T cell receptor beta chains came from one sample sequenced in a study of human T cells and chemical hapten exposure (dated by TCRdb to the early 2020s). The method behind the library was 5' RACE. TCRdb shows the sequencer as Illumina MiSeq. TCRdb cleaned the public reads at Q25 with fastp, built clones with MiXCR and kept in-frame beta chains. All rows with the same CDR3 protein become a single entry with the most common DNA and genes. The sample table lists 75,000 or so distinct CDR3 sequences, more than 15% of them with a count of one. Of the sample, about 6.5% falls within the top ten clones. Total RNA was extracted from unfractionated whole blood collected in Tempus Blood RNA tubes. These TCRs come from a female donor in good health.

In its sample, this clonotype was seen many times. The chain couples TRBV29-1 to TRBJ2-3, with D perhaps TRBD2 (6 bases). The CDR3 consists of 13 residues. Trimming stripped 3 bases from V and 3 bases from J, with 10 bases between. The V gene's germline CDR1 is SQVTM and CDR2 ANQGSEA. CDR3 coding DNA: TGCAGCGTTGATCCGGGACTTACAGATACGCAGTATTTT. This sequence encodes CSVDPGLTDTQYF.

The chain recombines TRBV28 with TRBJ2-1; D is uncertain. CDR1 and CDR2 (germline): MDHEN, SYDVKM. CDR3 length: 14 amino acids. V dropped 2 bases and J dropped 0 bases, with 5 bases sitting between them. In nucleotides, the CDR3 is TGTGCCAGCAGTTTACCCAGCTCCTACAATGAGCAGTTCTTC. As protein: CASSLPSSYNEQFF. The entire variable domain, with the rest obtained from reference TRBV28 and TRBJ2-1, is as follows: DVKVTQSSRYLVKRTGEKVFLECVQDMDHENMFWYRQDPGLGLRLIYFSYDVKMKEKGDIPEGYSVSREKKERFSLILESASTNQTSMYLCASSLPSSYNEQFFGPGTRLTVL.

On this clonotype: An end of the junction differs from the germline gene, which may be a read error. DNA of the CDR3: TGTGCCAGCAGTGAGGGTCCGAGGTATGGCTACAACTTC. As protein: CASSEGPRYGYNF. The rearrangement uses TRBV2 and TRBJ1-2, with D hard to call. The CDR3 totals 13 residues. Per germline, CDR1 SNHLY and CDR2 FYNNEI.

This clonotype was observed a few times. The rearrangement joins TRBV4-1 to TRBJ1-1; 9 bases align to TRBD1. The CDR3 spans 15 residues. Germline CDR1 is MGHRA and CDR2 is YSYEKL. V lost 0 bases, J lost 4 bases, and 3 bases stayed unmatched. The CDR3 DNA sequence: TGCGCCAGCAGCCAAGATGGGGGACAGGGCACTGAAGCTTTCTTT. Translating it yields CASSQDGGQGTEAFF.

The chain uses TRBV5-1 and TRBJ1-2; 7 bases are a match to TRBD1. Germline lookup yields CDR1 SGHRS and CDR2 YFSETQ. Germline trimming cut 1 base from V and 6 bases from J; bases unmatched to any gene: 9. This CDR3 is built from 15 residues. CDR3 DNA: TGCGCCAGCAGCTTGTTACAGGGGCCGGGAGATGGCTACACCTTC. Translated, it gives CASSLLQGPGDGYTF.

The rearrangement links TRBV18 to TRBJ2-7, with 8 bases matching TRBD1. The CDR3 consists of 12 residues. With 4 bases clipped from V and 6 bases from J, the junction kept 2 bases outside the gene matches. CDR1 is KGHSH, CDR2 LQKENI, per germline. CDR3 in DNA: TGTGCCAGCTCACTTGGACAGGGCGAGCAGTACTTC. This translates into CASSLGQGEQYF.

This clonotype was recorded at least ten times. This CDR3 reads CASSSPSTSRTDTQYF. The CDR3 coding sequence is TGTGCCAGCAGTTCGCCTTCCACTTCTAGAACAGATACGCAGTATTTT. This chain uses TRBV28 with TRBJ2-3, with D unresolved. The CDR3 is 16 amino acids. V lost 4 bases and J lost 3, with 17 bases in between. Germline assignment: CDR1 MDHEN and CDR2 SYDVKM.

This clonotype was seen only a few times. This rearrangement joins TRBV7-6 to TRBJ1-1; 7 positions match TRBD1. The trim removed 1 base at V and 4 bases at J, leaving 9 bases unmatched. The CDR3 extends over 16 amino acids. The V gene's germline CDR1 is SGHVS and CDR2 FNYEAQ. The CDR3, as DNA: TGTGCCAGCAGCTTAGGAAACCCACAGGGGACCACTGAAGCTTTCTTT. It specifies CASSLGNPQGTTEAFF.

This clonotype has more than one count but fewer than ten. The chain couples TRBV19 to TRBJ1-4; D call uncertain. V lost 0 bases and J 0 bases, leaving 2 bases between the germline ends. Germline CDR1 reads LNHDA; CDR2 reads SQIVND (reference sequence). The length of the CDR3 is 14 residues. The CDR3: CASSIDATNEKLFF. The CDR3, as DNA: TGTGCCAGTAGTATAGATGCAACTAATGAAAAACTGTTTTTT.

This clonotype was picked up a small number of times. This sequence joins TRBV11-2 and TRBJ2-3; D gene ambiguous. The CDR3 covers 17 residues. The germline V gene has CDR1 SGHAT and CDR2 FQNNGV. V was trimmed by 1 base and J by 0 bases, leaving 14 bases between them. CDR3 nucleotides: TGTGCCAGCAGCTTAGGGCACTTCCCAACTAGCACAGATACGCAGTATTTT. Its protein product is CASSLGHFPTSTDTQYF.

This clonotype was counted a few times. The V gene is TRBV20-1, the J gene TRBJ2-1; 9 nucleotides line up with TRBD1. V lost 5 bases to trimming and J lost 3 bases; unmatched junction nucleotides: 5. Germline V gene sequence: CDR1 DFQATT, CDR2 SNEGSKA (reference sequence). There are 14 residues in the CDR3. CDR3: CSALDRGGYNEQFF. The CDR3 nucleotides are TGCAGTGCTCTTGACAGGGGGGGCTACAATGAGCAGTTCTTC.

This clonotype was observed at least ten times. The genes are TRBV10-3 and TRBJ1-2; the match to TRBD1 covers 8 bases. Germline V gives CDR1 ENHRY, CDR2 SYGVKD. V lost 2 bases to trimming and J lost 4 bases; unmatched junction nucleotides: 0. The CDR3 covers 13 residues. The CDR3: CAISEQGAYGYTF. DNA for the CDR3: TGTGCCATCAGTGAGCAGGGGGCCTATGGCTACACCTTC.

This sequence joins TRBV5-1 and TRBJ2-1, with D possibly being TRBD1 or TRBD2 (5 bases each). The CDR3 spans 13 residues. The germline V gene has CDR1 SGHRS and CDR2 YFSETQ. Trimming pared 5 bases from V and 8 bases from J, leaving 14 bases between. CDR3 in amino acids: CASSPRVGDEQFF. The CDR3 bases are TGCGCCAGCAGTCCCAGGGTCGGGGATGAGCAGTTCTTC.

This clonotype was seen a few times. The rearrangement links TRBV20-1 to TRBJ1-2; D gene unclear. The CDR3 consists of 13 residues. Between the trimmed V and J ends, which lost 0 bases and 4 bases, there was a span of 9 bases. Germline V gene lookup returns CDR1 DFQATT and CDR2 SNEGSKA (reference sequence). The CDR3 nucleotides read TGCAGTGCTAGAGATTACGAGCTCTATGGCTACACCTTC. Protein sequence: CSARDYELYGYTF.

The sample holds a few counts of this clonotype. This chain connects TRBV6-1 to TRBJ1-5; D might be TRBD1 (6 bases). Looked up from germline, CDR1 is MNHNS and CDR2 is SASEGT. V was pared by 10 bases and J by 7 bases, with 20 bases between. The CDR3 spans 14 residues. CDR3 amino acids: CATLRAGGGQPQHF. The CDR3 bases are TGTGCCACTCTACGGGCGGGGGGCGGACAGCCCCAGCATTTT.

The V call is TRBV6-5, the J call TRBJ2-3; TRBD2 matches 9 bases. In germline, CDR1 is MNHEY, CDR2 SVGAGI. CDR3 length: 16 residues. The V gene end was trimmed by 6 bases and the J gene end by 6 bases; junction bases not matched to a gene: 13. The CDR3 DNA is TGTGCCAGCAGCGCCGGGACTAGCTATGAGCGGGATACGCAGTATTTT. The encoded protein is CASSAGTSYERDTQYF.

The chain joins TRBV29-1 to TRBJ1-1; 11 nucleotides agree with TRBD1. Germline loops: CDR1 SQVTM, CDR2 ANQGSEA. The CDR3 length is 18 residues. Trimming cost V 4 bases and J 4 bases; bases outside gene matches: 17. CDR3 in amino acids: CSVASTGMDRGPSTEAFF. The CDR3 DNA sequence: TGCAGCGTTGCATCCACCGGAATGGACAGGGGGCCGAGCACTGAAGCTTTCTTT. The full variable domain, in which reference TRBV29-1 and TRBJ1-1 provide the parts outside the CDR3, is SAVISQKPSRDICQRGTSLTIQCQVDSQVTMMFWYRQQPGQSLTLIATANQGSEATYESGFVIDKFPISRPNLTFSTLTVSNMSPEDSSIYLCSVASTGMDRGPSTEAFFGQGTRLTVV.

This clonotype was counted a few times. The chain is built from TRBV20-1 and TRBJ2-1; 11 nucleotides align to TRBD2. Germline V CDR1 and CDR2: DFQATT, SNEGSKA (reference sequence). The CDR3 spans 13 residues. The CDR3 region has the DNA TGCAGCCCTGAGACTAGCGGGACCAATGAGCAGTTCTTC. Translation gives CSPETSGTNEQFF.

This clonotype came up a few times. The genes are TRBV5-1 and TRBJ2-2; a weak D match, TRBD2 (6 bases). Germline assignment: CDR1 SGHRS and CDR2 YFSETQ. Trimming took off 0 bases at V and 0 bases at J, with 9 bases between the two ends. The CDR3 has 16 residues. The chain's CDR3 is CASSLGPGANTGELFF. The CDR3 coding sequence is TGCGCCAGCAGCTTGGGACCGGGGGCGAACACCGGGGAGCTGTTTTTT.